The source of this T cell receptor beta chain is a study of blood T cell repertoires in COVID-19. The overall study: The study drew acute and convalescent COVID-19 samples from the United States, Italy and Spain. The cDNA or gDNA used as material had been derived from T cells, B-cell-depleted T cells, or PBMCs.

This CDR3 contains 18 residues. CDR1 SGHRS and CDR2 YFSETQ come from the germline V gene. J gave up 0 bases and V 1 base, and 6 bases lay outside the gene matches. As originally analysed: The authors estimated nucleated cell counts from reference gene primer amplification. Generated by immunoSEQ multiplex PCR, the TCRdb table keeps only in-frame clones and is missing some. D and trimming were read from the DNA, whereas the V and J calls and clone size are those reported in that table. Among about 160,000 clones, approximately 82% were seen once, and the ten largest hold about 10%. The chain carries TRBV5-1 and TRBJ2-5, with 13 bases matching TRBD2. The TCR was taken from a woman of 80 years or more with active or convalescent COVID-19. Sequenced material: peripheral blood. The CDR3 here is CASSLRLAGGRYQETQYF. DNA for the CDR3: TGCGCCAGCAGCTTGCGACTAGCGGGAGGCCGGTACCAAGAGACCCAGTACTTC.